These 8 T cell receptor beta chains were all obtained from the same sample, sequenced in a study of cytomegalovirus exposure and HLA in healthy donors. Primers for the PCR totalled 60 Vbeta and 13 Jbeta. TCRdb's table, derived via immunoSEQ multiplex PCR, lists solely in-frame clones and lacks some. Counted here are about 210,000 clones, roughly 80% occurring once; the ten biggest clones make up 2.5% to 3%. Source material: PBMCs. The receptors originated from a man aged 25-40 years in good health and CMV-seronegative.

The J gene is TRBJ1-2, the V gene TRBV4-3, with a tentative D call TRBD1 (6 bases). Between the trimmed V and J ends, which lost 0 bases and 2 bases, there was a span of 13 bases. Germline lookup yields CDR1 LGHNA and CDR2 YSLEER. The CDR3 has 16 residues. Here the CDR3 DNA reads TGCGCCAGCAGCCAAGATGTTGGGGGCGTCAACTATGGCTACACCTTC. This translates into CASSQDVGGVNYGYTF.

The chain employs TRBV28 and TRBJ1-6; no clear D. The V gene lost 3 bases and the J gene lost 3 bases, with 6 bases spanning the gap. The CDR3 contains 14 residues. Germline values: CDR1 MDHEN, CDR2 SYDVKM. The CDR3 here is CASSFSIYNSPLHF. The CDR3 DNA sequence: TGTGCCAGCAGTTTCAGTATCTATAATTCACCCCTCCACTTT.

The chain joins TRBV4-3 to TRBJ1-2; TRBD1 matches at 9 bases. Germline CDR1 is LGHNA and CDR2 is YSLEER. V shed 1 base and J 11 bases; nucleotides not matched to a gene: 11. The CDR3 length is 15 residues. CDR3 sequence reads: CASSQVPGTGIGYTF. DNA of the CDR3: TGCGCCAGCAGCCAAGTACCCGGGACAGGGATAGGGTACACCTTC.

In DNA form, the CDR3 reads TGTGCCACCAGCAGAGATGGCACGAACCAAGAGACCCAGTACTTC. This codes for CATSRDGTNQETQYF. V usage is TRBV15 and J usage is TRBJ2-5; D not resolved. The CDR3 runs to 15 residues. Germline values: CDR1 LNHNV, CDR2 YYDKDF (reference sequence). V lost 0 bases and J lost 0, with 8 bases in between.

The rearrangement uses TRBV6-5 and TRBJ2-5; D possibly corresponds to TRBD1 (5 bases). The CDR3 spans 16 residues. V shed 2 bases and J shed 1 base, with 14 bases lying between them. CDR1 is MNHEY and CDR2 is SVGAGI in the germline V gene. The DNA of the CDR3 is TGTGCCAGCAGTTACCTCCGACAGTCTGGCCAAGAGACCCAGTACTTC. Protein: CASSYLRQSGQETQYF.

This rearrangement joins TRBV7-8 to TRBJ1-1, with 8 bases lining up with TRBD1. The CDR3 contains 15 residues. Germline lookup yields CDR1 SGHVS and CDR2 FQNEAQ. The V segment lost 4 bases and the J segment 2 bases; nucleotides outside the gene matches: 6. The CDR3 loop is CASSYGQGINTEAFF. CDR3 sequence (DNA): TGTGCCAGCAGCTATGGACAGGGAATTAACACTGAAGCTTTCTTT.

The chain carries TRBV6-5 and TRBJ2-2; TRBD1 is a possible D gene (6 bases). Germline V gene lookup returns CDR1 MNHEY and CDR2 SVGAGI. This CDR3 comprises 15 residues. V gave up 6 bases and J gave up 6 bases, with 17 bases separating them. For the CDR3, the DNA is TGTGCCAGCAGGAGGGCAGGGGCAGCGGCCGGGGAGCTGTTTTTT. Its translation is CASRRAGAAAGELFF.

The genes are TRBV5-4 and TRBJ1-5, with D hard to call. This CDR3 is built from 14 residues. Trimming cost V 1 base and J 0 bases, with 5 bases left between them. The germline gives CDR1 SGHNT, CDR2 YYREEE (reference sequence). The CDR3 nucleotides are TGTGCCAGCAGCTTGTCGGGTAGCAATCAGCCCCAGCATTTT. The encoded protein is CASSLSGSNQPQHF.